Each of the 11 T cell receptor beta chains below was sequenced from the same sample in a study of T cell responses to AZD1222 COVID-19 vaccine. TCRdb keeps only in-frame clones here, not all; method: immunoSEQ multiplex PCR. The repertoire holds 110,000 to 150,000 clones, with around 94% as singletons. The sequencing used peripheral blood, collected after recovery from COVID-19. Every receptor here comes from an adult who had recovered from COVID-19.

The chain links TRBV11-3 to TRBJ2-2, with a weak D call TRBD2 (5 bases). Trimming removed 5 bases from V and 0 bases from J, with 16 bases in between. This CDR3 region has 17 residues. Germline V lookup: CDR1 SGHNT, CDR2 YENEEA. In DNA, the CDR3 is TGTGCCAGCAGCCCTATCGTTGGGAGCTCGAACACCGGGGAGCTGTTTTTT. This codes for CASSPIVGSSNTGELFF.

V usage is TRBV19 and J usage is TRBJ2-5; tentative D call: TRBD2 (5 bases). V lost 2 bases and J 5 bases, leaving 15 bases between the germline ends. The CDR3 totals 15 residues. The V gene's germline CDR1 is LNHDA and CDR2 SQIVND (reference sequence). The CDR3 loop reads CASSIPGLTGETQYF. The CDR3 DNA reads as TGTGCCAGTAGTATACCCGGACTGACTGGTGAGACCCAGTACTTC.

The chain combines TRBV6-6 with TRBJ2-7, with 8 bases identical to TRBD1. V trimming: 7 bases; J trimming: 0 bases; junction bases outside the gene matches: 2. CDR1 is MNHNY, CDR2 SVGAGI, per germline (reference sequence). This CDR3 contains 13 residues. In nucleotides, the CDR3 is TGTGCCAGCAACAGGGGGGCCTCCTACGAGCAGTACTTC. Translating it yields CASNRGASYEQYF.

This chain connects TRBV30 to TRBJ2-2; D gene uncertain. Looked up from germline, CDR1 is GTSNPN and CDR2 is SVGIG (reference sequence). The CDR3 extends over 19 amino acids. The V and J ends lost 2 bases and 0 bases respectively, with 22 bases between them. CDR3 sequence reads: CAWSLFMWRTDANTGELFF. Written as DNA, the CDR3 is TGTGCCTGGAGTCTTTTTATGTGGAGAACAGACGCGAACACCGGGGAGCTGTTTTTT.

The CDR3 reads CASTFPGRGGDEQFF. The CDR3 nucleotides are TGCGCCAGCACCTTTCCGGGGCGAGGGGGCGATGAGCAGTTCTTC. The rearrangement links TRBV5-1 to TRBJ2-1, with 7 bases aligning to TRBD1. The CDR3 length is 15 residues. V lost 6 bases, J lost 8 bases, and 14 bases stayed unmatched. Germline assignment: CDR1 SGHRS and CDR2 YFSETQ. The full variable domain, completed using reference TRBV5-1 and TRBJ2-1, is KAGVTQTPRYLIKTRGQQVTLSCSPISGHRSVSWYQQTPGQGLQFLFEYFSETQRNKGNFPGRFSGRQFSNSRSEMNVSTLELGDSALYLCASTFPGRGGDEQFFGPGTRLTVL.

V usage is TRBV6-5 and J usage is TRBJ2-7; 7 nucleotides match TRBD2. The CDR3 extends over 14 amino acids. Germline V lookup: CDR1 MNHEY, CDR2 SVGAGI. Trimming at V came to 4 bases and at J to 4 bases, leaving 7 bases not matched to a gene. CDR3 DNA sequence: TGTGCCAGCAGTTCCGGGGGGACGATTTACGAGCAGTACTTC. This gives the protein CASSSGGTIYEQYF.

CDR3 amino acids: CASSPEVREGPRGQFF. CDR3 DNA: TGTGCCAGCAGCCCAGAGGTGAGGGAGGGCCCTCGCGGGCAGTTCTTC. This chain uses TRBV7-8 with TRBJ2-1; 7 bases fit TRBD2. Trimming took 5 bases from V and 12 from J; bases not matched to a gene: 19. The CDR3 runs to 16 residues. Per the germline V gene, CDR1 is SGHVS and CDR2 is FQNEAQ.

The chain couples TRBV27 to TRBJ1-6; D remains unclear. Germline V CDR1 and CDR2: MNHEY, SMNVEV (reference sequence). The CDR3 sequence is 12 residues long. V dropped 6 bases and J dropped 10 bases, with 10 bases sitting between them. CDR3 nucleotides: TGTGCCAGCAGCAAGAGGGCGTCACCCCTCCACTTT. This sequence encodes CASSKRASPLHF.

This chain links TRBV3-1 (or the pseudogene TRBV3-2) with TRBJ1-1, with D tentatively TRBD1 (6 bases). Between the trimmed V and J ends, which lost 4 bases and 3 bases, there was a span of 18 bases. The CDR3 extends over 16 amino acids. Germline values: CDR1 LGHDT, CDR2 YNNKEL (reference sequence). The CDR3 coding sequence is TGTGCCAGCAGCCCCAAGGACAGAGCGAGATACACTGAAGCTTTCTTT. The encoded protein is CASSPKDRARYTEAFF.

The V and J genes are TRBV19 and TRBJ2-3; D unclear. Germline V gene lookup returns CDR1 LNHDA and CDR2 SQIVND (reference sequence). The CDR3 runs 12 residues. V lost 3 bases and J 7 bases, leaving 8 bases between the germline ends. The DNA for the CDR3 is TGTGCCAGTAGTATCGGCAGTTATACGCAGTATTTT. It translates to CASSIGSYTQYF.

The genes are TRBV9 and TRBJ2-5; 7 bases align to TRBD1. Germline loops: CDR1 SGDLS, CDR2 YYNGEE. J was trimmed by 2 bases and V by 4 bases; bases with no gene match: 5. The CDR3 is made up of 14 amino acids. CDR3 region: CASSPGTAQETQYF. CDR3 nucleotide sequence: TGTGCCAGCAGCCCGGGGACAGCGCAAGAGACCCAGTACTTC.